Below, 19 T cell receptor delta chains from the same sample are listed, as sequenced in a study of gamma-delta chains in newborns, infants, children. TCRdb reanalyzed the reads using CATT. The data hold a few thousand delta-chain clones, with 52% observed a single time. Specimen: blood. All receptors come from a child who received the measles vaccine.

This clone is large by share. The chain has TRDV2 and TRDJ1; TRDD3 matches at 9 bases. The CDR3 has 19 residues. V trimming: 3 bases; J trimming: 0 bases; junction bases outside the gene matches: 16. The V gene's germline CDR1 is GEAIGNYY and CDR2 EKD. CDR3 loop: CACDRLHTGGHLYTDKLIF. The CDR3 nucleotides are TGTGCCTGTGACCGCCTCCATACTGGGGGACACCTTTACACCGATAAACTCATCTTT.

The chain combines TRDV2 with TRDJ1; 10 bases agree with TRDD3. Unmatched junction bases numbered 10, after V lost 0 bases and J lost 1 base. The CDR3 covers 18 residues. CDR1 is GEAIGNYY, CDR2 EKD, per germline. As DNA, the CDR3 is TGTGCCTGTGACACCCTCCTTACTGGGGGATCTAGCACCGATAAACTCATCTTT. Amino acids: CACDTLLTGGSSTDKLIF.

This clone qualifies as medium-sized (0.01 to 0.1%). The V and J genes are TRDV2 and TRDJ2, with 8 bases matching TRDD3. The ends lost 3 bases at V and 4 bases at J; junction bases unmatched: 3. This CDR3 has 14 amino acids. Germline CDR1 reads GEAIGNYY; CDR2 reads EKD. CDR3 coding DNA: TGTGCCTGTGACGTACTGGGGGGGACAGCACAACTCTTCTTT. It translates to CACDVLGGTAQLFF.

This clone is categorized as large. Additional DNA sequences in this sample encode the identical CDR3. The rearrangement joins TRDV2 to TRDJ3; 8 nucleotides align to TRDD3. CDR1 and CDR2 (germline): GEAIGNYY, EKD. V lost 1 base and J lost 0; bases outside the gene matches: 7. CDR3 length: 19 residues. The CDR3 DNA sequence: TGTGCCTGTGACACTCTACTGGGGGCTATCTCCTGGGACACCCGACAGATGTTTTTC. Its translation is CACDTLLGAISWDTRQMFF.

Comment on this clone: One end of the junction does not line up with germline, which may come from a read error. The same CDR3 arises from other DNA sequences in this sample as well. This chain joins TRDV2 and TRDJ1, with D possibly matching TRDD3 (6 bases). CDR1 GEAIGNYY and CDR2 EKD come from the germline V gene. CDR3 length: 14 residues. The CDR3 protein is CACARGKNTDKLIF. The CDR3 DNA reads TGCGCCTGTGCCCGGGGGAAAAACACCGATAAACTCATCTTT.

With respect to this clone: This probably arose from a read error, given a far larger clone one base away. This sample also contains other DNA sequences that code for the same CDR3. The rearrangement uses TRDV2 and TRDJ1, with 12 bases aligning to TRDD3. CDR1 and CDR2 from the germline V gene are GEAIGNYY and EKD. This CDR3 has 17 amino acids. CDR3 DNA sequence: TGTGCCTGTGACACCGTACTGGGGGATACTGTAACCGATAAGCTCATCTTT. Protein sequence: CACDTVLGDTVTDKLIF.

This clone is classed as medium-sized. The J gene is TRDJ3, the V gene TRDV2, with 8 nucleotides matching TRDD3. Germline V CDR1 and CDR2: GEAIGNYY, EKD. The V segment lost 3 bases and the J segment 0 bases; nucleotides outside the gene matches: 9. This CDR3 comprises 19 residues. CDR3 DNA: TGTGCCTGTGACCTGACTGGGGGCCTCAGCTCCTGGGACACCCGACAGATGTTTTTC. Its translation is CACDLTGGLSSWDTRQMFF.

A word on this clone: A read error may be the cause here, since a much bigger clone is one base away. The chain has TRDV1 and TRDJ1, with TRDD3 matching over 8 bases. Looked up from germline, CDR1 is TSWWSYY and CDR2 is QGS. The CDR3 covers 20 residues. V dropped 0 bases and J dropped 3; count of bases not matched to a gene: 18. For the CDR3, the DNA is TGTGCTCTTGGGGAACTAGAGTTGATGCACAAGGGATACGCCGCCGATAAACTCATCTTT. Encoded protein: CALGELELMHKGYAADKLIF.

The chain recombines TRDV2 with TRDJ1; D is tentatively TRDD2 or TRDD3 (8 bases each). Trimming pared 3 bases from V and 0 bases from J, leaving 25 bases between. The CDR3 extends over 19 amino acids. The germline V gene has CDR1 GEAIGNYY and CDR2 EKD. Written as DNA, the CDR3 is TGTGCCTGTGACTCGCTTCCTACCTCTGGGGGAATCTACACCGATAAACTCATCTTT. Protein sequence: CACDSLPTSGGIYTDKLIF.

This clone is deemed large. The chain links TRDV2 to TRDJ1; 8 nucleotides align to TRDD3. The CDR3 length is 15 residues. The germline gives CDR1 GEAIGNYY, CDR2 EKD. V was pared by 3 bases and J by 0 bases, with 5 bases of the junction left unmatched. The CDR3 reads CACDLLGADTDKLIF. As DNA, the CDR3 is TGTGCCTGTGACCTACTGGGGGCCGACACCGATAAACTCATCTTT.

This clone is judged large. This specimen includes other DNA sequences encoding the same CDR3. The J gene is TRDJ1, the V gene TRAV29/DV5, with D possibly TRDD3 on 6 matching bases. V lost 0 bases and J lost 2, with 20 bases in between. This CDR3 region has 17 residues. Germline V gene sequence: CDR1 NSMFDY, CDR2 ISSIKDK. The CDR3 bases are TGTGCAGCAAGCGCGACCTACCCGTACTGGGAGACCGATAAACTCATCTTT. This sequence encodes CAASATYPYWETDKLIF. The variable domain in full, completed from reference TRAV29/DV5 and TRDJ1, reads DQQVKQNSPSLSVQEGRISILNCDYTNSMFDYFLWYKKYPAEGPTFLISISSIKDKNEDGRFTVFLNKSAKHLSLHIVPSQPGDSAVYFCAASATYPYWETDKLIFGKGTRVTVEP.

This clone counts as medium-sized. The chain is built from TRDV2 and TRDJ3; D remains unclear. The CDR3 is 18 amino acids. V lost 0 bases and J lost 0, with 11 bases in between. The germline V gene encodes CDR1 GEAIGNYY and CDR2 EKD. The CDR3, as DNA: TGTGCCTGTGACACCGCGGGGCTAAGCTCCTGGGACACCCGACAGATGTTTTTC. Translated, it gives CACDTAGLSSWDTRQMFF.

This clone is categorized as large. The sample carries other DNA sequences with the same CDR3. The V gene is TRDV2, the J gene TRDJ2, with 9 bases matching TRDD3. Germline CDR1 is GEAIGNYY and CDR2 is EKD. The CDR3 length is 15 residues. The J segment lost 1 base and the V segment lost 2 bases, leaving 1 base of the junction unmatched. The CDR3 loop reads CACDILGDLTAQLFF. In DNA form, the CDR3 reads TGTGCCTGTGACATACTGGGGGATTTGACAGCACAACTCTTCTTT.

V and J are TRDV1 and TRDJ1; 9 bases agree with TRDD3. The CDR3 runs to 18 residues. The germline V gene has CDR1 TSWWSYY and CDR2 QGS. Unmatched junction bases numbered 15, after V lost 2 bases and J lost 5 bases. For the CDR3, the DNA is TGTGCTCTTGGGGAATTGCCTCGAACCTACTGGGGGACTGATAAACTCATCTTT. As protein: CALGELPRTYWGTDKLIF.

Sample share makes this clone medium-sized. The J gene is TRDJ2, the V gene TRDV2, with TRDD3 matching over 7 bases. The CDR3 loop spans 18 amino acids. Trimming cost V 1 base and J 0 bases; bases outside gene matches: 10. Per the germline V gene, CDR1 is GEAIGNYY and CDR2 is EKD. CDR3 in DNA: TGTGCCTGTGACACGGTTGGGGATAGACCGGCTTTGACAGCACAACTCTTCTTT. Its protein is CACDTVGDRPALTAQLFF.

This chain links TRDV1 with TRDJ1; the match to TRDD3 covers 8 bases. The V segment lost 0 bases and the J segment 0 bases; nucleotides outside the gene matches: 15. Germline V CDR1 and CDR2: TSWWSYY, QGS. The CDR3 consists of 20 residues. The CDR3 here is CALGELVRELGDPYTDKLIF. CDR3 bases: TGTGCTCTTGGGGAACTAGTCCGTGAGCTGGGGGACCCGTACACCGATAAACTCATCTTT.

As concerns this clone: Since a much larger clone is just one base distant, this may be a read error. The V gene is TRDV2, the J gene TRDJ1; 10 bases match TRDD3. The germline gives CDR1 GEAIGNYY, CDR2 EKD. The V gene end was trimmed by 2 bases and the J gene end by 1 base; junction bases not matched to a gene: 6. This CDR3 has 16 residues. CDR3 in DNA: TGTGCCTGTGACATGTCGGGGGATACGGGCACCGATAAACTCATCTTT. It codes for CACDMSGDTGTDKLIF.

As for this clone: This may be a read error: a much more frequent sequence differs by one nucleotide. The chain links TRDV2 to TRDJ1, with TRDD3 matching 7 bases. CDR1 and CDR2 (germline): GEAIGNYY, EKD. CDR3 size: 19 residues. The trim removed 4 bases at V and 0 bases at J, leaving 19 bases unmatched. This CDR3 reads CACEDLAEDTLSYTDKLIF. CDR3 in DNA: TGTGCCTGTGAAGACCTCGCTGAGGATACGCTATCCTACACCGATAAACTCATCTTT.

Concerning this clone itself: This sequence may be a read error, since a much larger clone differs from it by one base. This rearrangement joins TRDV2 to TRDJ1, with D perhaps matching TRDD3 (6 bases). Germline V gene data show CDR1 as GEAIGNYY and CDR2 as EKD. CDR3 length: 16 residues. Trimming left V 3 bases short and J 3 bases short, with 19 bases between. The CDR3 here is CACDGLGVPYADKLIF. The CDR3 DNA reads as TGTGCCTGTGACGGGTTGGGGGTCCCGTACGCCGATAAACTCATCTTT.